The 12 T cell receptor beta chains below come from one sample, sequenced in a study of OX40 agonist ivuxolimab in advanced cancers. Sequencing used immunoSEQ multiplex PCR; TCRdb keeps in-frame clones, though not all of them. Counted here are 25,000 to 30,000 clones, roughly 80% occurring once; the ten biggest clones make up about a fifth. Sample: CD4+ or CD8+ T cells sorted from blood, taken in a trial of the OX40 agonist ivuxolimab. The receptors stem from an adult with an advanced solid tumor such as melanoma, head and neck, liver or kidney cancer.

This chain connects TRBV6-5 to TRBJ2-7; 9 positions match TRBD1. Germline assignment: CDR1 MNHEY and CDR2 SVGAGI. Unmatched junction bases numbered 9, after V lost 0 bases and J lost 9 bases. This CDR3 comprises 15 residues. The CDR3 spells CASSYSTGGHQVQYF. In nucleotides, the CDR3 is TGTGCCAGCAGTTACTCGACAGGGGGTCATCAGGTGCAGTACTTC.

As for this clone: The junction does not match germline at one end; this may be a read error. The CDR3 spells CASSLDDRGIRF. Written as DNA, the CDR3 is TGTGCCAGCAGCCTAGATGACAGGGGGATACGATTC. The chain couples TRBV7-9 to TRBJ2-4; 9 bases agree with TRBD1. Germline V lookup: CDR1 SEHNR, CDR2 FQNEAQ (reference sequence). This CDR3 has 12 residues.

The chain recombines TRBV4-1 with TRBJ2-5, with D perhaps TRBD2 (5 bases). Germline V lookup: CDR1 MGHRA, CDR2 YSYEKL. With 0 bases removed from V and 5 bases from J, the gap between germline ends came to 19 bases. The CDR3 has 17 amino acids. The CDR3: CASSQESPDIGGETQYF. The DNA for the CDR3 is TGCGCCAGCAGCCAAGAAAGCCCCGATATTGGCGGGGAGACCCAGTACTTC.

The chain carries TRBV28 and TRBJ1-1; D is unclear. The V end lost 7 bases, the J end lost 4 bases, and 7 bases lay between the germline ends. Germline CDR1 MDHEN, CDR2 SYDVKM. This CDR3 region has 11 residues. The CDR3 DNA reads TGTGCCAGCAATATCGGCACTGAAGCTTTCTTT. This translates into CASNIGTEAFF.

This rearrangement joins TRBV5-1 to TRBJ2-1; D is possibly TRBD1 or TRBD2 (7 bases each). Trimming removed 4 bases at V and 4 bases at J, with 12 bases between. CDR3 length equals 14 residues. Germline CDR1 is SGHRS and CDR2 is YFSETQ. CDR3 nucleotide sequence: TGCGCCAGCAGCCTCAGGGGGGGTTACAATGAGCAGTTCTTC. Encoded protein: CASSLRGGYNEQFF.

Regarding this clone: Different DNA sequences within this sample yield the same CDR3. V gene TRBV11-2 combines with J gene TRBJ1-1; D is uncertain. Germline loops: CDR1 SGHAT, CDR2 FQNNGV. The CDR3 has 13 amino acids. Between the trimmed V and J ends, which lost 1 base and 1 base, there was a span of 4 bases. The CDR3 reads CASSLVRNTEAFF. CDR3 DNA: TGTGCCAGCAGCTTAGTCCGGAACACTGAAGCTTTCTTT.

The rearrangement links TRBV6-5 to TRBJ1-2; possible D gene TRBD1, 5 bases. Germline lookup yields CDR1 MNHEY and CDR2 SVGAGI. This CDR3 comprises 14 residues. Trimming shortened V by 2 bases and J by 2 bases, and 9 bases separated the two germline ends. As DNA, the CDR3 is TGTGCCAGCAGTTACCCTGCAGGGAACTATGGCTACACCTTC. This gives the protein CASSYPAGNYGYTF.

The V call is TRBV6-1, the J call TRBJ2-7; the D gene is possibly TRBD2 (7 bases). CDR3 size: 14 residues. V lost 6 bases, J lost 5 bases, and 17 bases lay in between. The germline V gene has CDR1 MNHNS and CDR2 SASEGT. The CDR3 here is CASSLVGGGDEQYF. The CDR3 DNA reads as TGTGCCAGCAGCCTCGTGGGGGGGGGCGACGAGCAGTACTTC.

This clone was observed once. The rearrangement joins TRBV27 to TRBJ2-3; D uncertain. CDR3 length: 16 residues. The ends were cut back, 5 bases at V and 3 bases at J, with 18 bases in the middle. Per germline, CDR1 MNHEY and CDR2 SMNVEV (reference sequence). CDR3 in DNA: TGTGCCAGCAGTCCGGGTTGGTTGGTGGGGACAGATACGCAGTATTTT. Residues: CASSPGWLVGTDTQYF.

The chain uses TRBV5-5 and TRBJ1-1; D is perhaps TRBD1 (5 bases). The CDR3 contains 15 residues. The V end was cut by 5 bases, the J end by 1 base, with 15 bases between. Germline CDR1 reads SGHKS; CDR2 reads YYEKEE (reference sequence). CDR3 amino acids: CASSYRGTENTEAFF. CDR3 sequence (DNA): TGTGCCAGCAGTTACCGTGGGACGGAGAACACTGAAGCTTTCTTT.

This rearrangement joins TRBV11-2 to TRBJ1-2; no firm D call. CDR1 is SGHAT and CDR2 is FQNNGV in the germline V gene. V gave up 1 base and J gave up 8 bases, with 5 bases separating them. The CDR3 is made up of 11 amino acids. The CDR3 loop is CASSLGNGYTF. The CDR3 DNA reads as TGTGCCAGCAGCTTAGGCAACGGCTACACCTTC.

This chain joins TRBV4-1 and TRBJ1-1; the D gene is possibly TRBD1 (6 bases). Germline CDR1 MGHRA, CDR2 YSYEKL. V was clipped by 3 bases and J by 0 bases, with 8 bases between them. This CDR3 region has 14 residues. CDR3 amino acids: CASSQGQLNTEAFF. As DNA, the CDR3 is TGCGCCAGCAGCCAGGGACAATTGAACACTGAAGCTTTCTTT.